Shown below are 6 T cell receptor beta chains from a single sample sequenced in a study of identical twins. Via MiXCR, TCRdb re-called the 5' RACE reads, giving one row per CDR3 protein. This table has more than 1.5 million distinct CDR3 sequences, less than 35% appearing once. The sequencing input was cord blood. These receptors all stem from a newborn girl in good health.

The V call is TRBV7-9, the J call TRBJ1-1; weak D call: TRBD1 (6 bases). There are 14 residues in the CDR3. Germline-derived CDR1 and CDR2 are SEHNR and FQNEAQ (reference sequence). V lost 5 bases to trimming and J lost 11 bases, with 21 bases between them. Here the CDR3 reads CASSPTTGRTGAFF. The CDR3 DNA reads as TGTGCCAGCAGCCCGACGACAGGTCGTACGGGGGCTTTCTTT.

The gene calls are TRBV10-3 and TRBJ2-7, with a weak D call TRBD1 (6 bases). This CDR3 spans 14 amino acids. CDR1 is ENHRY and CDR2 is SYGVKD in the germline V gene. Trimming shortened V by 6 bases and J by 7 bases, and 19 bases separated the two germline ends. The CDR3, as DNA: TGTGCCATCAGCCCCCGGGACACCTACAATGAGCAGTACTTC. Protein product: CAISPRDTYNEQYF.

The J gene is TRBJ2-7, the V gene TRBV7-2; TRBD2 agrees at 10 bases. V lost 5 bases, J lost 1 base, and 11 bases stayed unmatched. CDR1 SGHTA and CDR2 FQGNSA come from the germline V gene. CDR3 length equals 17 residues. The CDR3 DNA is TGTGCCAGCAGCCGGACTAGCGGAACCCGACATTCCTACGAGCAGTACTTC. Its translation: CASSRTSGTRHSYEQYF.

This clonotype occurred a few times. The CDR3 loop is CATRPLSGGTEAFF. The CDR3 DNA reads as TGTGCCACCAGACCCCTCAGCGGGGGCACTGAAGCTTTCTTT. The V gene is TRBV24-1, the J gene TRBJ1-1; possibly TRBD1 for D (5 bases). CDR1 and CDR2 (germline): KGHDR, SFDVKD. The V gene lost 7 bases and the J gene lost 4 bases, with 15 bases spanning the gap. CDR3 length: 14 residues.

This clonotype was detected a few times. V usage is TRBV4-1 and J usage is TRBJ2-3; D might be TRBD1 (6 bases). CDR1 and CDR2 from the germline V gene are MGHRA and YSYEKL. The CDR3 extends over 14 amino acids. Trimming removed 1 base from V and 9 bases from J, with 14 bases in between. The CDR3 region has the DNA TGCGCCAGCAGCCAAGGGGCTACGAGGGGGACGCAGTATTTT. This codes for CASSQGATRGTQYF.

The rearrangement joins TRBV10-3 to TRBJ2-5; D remains ambiguous. V lost 2 bases and J lost 11, with 15 bases in between. The germline V gene encodes CDR1 ENHRY and CDR2 SYGVKD. The CDR3 loop spans 13 amino acids. CDR3 residues: CAISEVAVEVQYF. The CDR3 DNA reads TGTGCCATCAGTGAGGTTGCAGTAGAAGTGCAGTACTTC.